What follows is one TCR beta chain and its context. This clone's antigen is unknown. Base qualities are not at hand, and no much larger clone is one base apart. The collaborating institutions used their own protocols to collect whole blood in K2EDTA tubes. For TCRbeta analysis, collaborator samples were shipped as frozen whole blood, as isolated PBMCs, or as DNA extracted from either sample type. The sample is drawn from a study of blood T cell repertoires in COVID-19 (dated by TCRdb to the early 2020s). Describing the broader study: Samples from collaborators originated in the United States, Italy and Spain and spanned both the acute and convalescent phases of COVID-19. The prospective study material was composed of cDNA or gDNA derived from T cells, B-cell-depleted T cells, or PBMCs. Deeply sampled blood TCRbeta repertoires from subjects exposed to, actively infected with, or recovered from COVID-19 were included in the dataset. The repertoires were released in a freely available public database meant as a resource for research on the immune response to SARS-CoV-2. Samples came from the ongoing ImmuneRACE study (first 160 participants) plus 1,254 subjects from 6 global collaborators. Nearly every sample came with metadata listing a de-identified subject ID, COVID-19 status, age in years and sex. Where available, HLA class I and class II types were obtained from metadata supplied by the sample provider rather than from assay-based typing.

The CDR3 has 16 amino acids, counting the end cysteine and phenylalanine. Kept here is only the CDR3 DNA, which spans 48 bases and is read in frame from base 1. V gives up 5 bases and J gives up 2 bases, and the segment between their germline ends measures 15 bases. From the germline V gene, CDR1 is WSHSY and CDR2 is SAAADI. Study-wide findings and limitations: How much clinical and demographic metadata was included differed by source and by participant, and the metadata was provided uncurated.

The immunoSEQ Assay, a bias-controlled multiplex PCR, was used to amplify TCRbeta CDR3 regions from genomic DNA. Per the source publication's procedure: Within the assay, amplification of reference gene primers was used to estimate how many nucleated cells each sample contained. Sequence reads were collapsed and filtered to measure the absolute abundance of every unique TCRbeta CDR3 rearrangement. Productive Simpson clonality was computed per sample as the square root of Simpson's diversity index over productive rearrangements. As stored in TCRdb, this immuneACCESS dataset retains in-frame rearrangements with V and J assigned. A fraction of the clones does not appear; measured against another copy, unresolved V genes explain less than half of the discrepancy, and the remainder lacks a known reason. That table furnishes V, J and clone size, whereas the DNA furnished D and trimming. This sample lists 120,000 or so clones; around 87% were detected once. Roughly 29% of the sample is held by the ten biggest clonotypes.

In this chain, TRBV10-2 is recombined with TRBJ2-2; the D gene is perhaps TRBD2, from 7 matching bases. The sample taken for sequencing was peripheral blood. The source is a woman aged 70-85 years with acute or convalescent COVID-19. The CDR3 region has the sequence CASSRGRGANTGELFF. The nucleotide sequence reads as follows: TGCGCCAGCAGTAGAGGTCGGGGGGCCAACACCGGGGAGCTGTTTTTT.